These 2 T cell receptor beta chains share one sample of origin, sequenced in a study of identical twins. TCRdb re-analysed the 5' RACE reads in MiXCR, keeping a single row per CDR3 protein. The sample records 700,000 or so distinct CDR3 sequences, under 9% being singletons. This same sample was also taken into another study, of yellow fever vaccine responses in identical twins.

Sequencing input: PBMCs. These TCRs come from a woman under 30 in good health.

The chain links TRBV20-1 to TRBJ2-1; TRBD2 is a possible D gene (5 bases). Germline V gene sequence: CDR1 DFQATT, CDR2 SNEGSKA (reference sequence). This CDR3 region has 14 residues. V lost 6 bases and J lost 6, with 18 bases in between. In DNA, the CDR3 is TGCAGTGCACCAAATTTCCCGGGGAGCAATGAGCAGTTCTTC. Residues: CSAPNFPGSNEQFF.

This clonotype was detected a few times. The chain employs TRBV29-1 and TRBJ1-5; the D is unclear. The CDR3 runs 13 residues. Germline V gene data show CDR1 as SQVTM and CDR2 as ANQGSEA. V was pared by 4 bases and J by 4 bases, with 11 bases between. CDR3 region: CSVVDGGNQPQHF. CDR3 DNA sequence: TGCAGCGTTGTTGATGGAGGTAATCAGCCCCAGCATTTT.